This TCR beta chain was identified in a study of shared clonotypes between healthy human individuals. Assay: immunoSEQ multiplex PCR; the TCRdb copy retains only in-frame clones and omits some. The repertoire consists of a few million clones, with around 95% occurring once and the leading ten covering roughly 0.13%. The TCR sequence derives from a man between 18 and 29 years old in good health. The sequenced material came from naive CD4+ T cells sorted from blood. As to subset: CD45RA+ positively selected.

The CDR3 loop reads CASSKPRGRAYEQYF. The CDR3 bases are TGTGCCAGCAGCAAACCACGGGGGAGGGCCTACGAGCAGTACTTC. V usage is TRBV21-1 and J usage is TRBJ2-7; TRBD2 was called by the table and not checked on the DNA. TRBV21-1 is recorded as a pseudogene. The CDR3 has 15 amino acids.